A single TCR beta chain is shown here with its context. A junction end diverges from the germline sequence, so it may reflect a read error. Reverse transcription of roughly 0.5 to 1 ug RNA was carried out with random hexamers. TCRdb re-called the immunoSEQ multiplex PCR reads through MiXCR, storing one row per CDR3 protein. The sample carries 75,000 to 95,000 distinct CDR3 sequences, roughly nine tenths recorded once. Negative isolation yielded CD8+ and CD4+ T cells; FACS enriched TEMRA cells. This specimen belongs to a study of CD8 T cells in Susac syndrome. CDR3 length equals 16 residues. Germline V gene data show CDR1 as SGDLS and CDR2 as YYNGEE.

This TCR was sampled from a human donor with multiple sclerosis. V gene TRBV9 combines with J gene TRBJ1-1; TRBD1 might be the D (6 bases). The material sequenced was CD8+ T cells from PBMCs. The CDR3 loop reads CASSVEVLPGDTEVFF. The CDR3 coding sequence is TGTGCCAGCAGCGTAGAGGTATTGCCTGGGGACACTGAAGTTTTCTTT.